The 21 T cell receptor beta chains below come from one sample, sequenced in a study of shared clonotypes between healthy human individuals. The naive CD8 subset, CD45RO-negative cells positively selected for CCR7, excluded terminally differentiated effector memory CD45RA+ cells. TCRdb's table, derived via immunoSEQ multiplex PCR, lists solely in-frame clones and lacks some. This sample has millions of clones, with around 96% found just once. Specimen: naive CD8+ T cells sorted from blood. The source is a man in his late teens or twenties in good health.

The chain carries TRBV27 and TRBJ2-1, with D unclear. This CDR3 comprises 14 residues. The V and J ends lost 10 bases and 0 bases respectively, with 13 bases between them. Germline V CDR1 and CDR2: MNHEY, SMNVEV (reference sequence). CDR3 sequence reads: CATQPSPSYNEQFF. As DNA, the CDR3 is TGTGCCACCCAGCCCTCCCCCTCCTACAATGAGCAGTTCTTC.

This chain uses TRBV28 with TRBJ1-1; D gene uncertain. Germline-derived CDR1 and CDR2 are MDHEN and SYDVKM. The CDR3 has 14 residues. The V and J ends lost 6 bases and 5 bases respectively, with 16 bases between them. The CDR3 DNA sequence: TGTGCCAGCAGCCTAGTTCCCTGGGGAACTGAAGCTTTCTTT. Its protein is CASSLVPWGTEAFF.

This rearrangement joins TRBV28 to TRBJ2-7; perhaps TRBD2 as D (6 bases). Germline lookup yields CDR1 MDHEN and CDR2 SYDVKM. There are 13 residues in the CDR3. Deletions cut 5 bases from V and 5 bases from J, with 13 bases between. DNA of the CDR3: TGTGCCAGCAGTCCTACCGGAGGGGACGAGCAGTACTTC. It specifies CASSPTGGDEQYF.

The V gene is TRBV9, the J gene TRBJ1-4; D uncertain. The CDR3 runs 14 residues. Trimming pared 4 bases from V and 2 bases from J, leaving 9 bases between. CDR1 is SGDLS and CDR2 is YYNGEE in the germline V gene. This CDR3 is CASSPLKTNEKLFF. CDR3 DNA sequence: TGTGCCAGCAGCCCCCTGAAGACTAATGAAAAACTGTTTTTT.

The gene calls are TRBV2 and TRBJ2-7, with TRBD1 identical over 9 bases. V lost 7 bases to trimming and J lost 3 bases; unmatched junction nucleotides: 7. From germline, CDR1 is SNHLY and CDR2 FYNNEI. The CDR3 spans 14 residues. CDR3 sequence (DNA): TGTGCCAGCAACCCCCGGGACAGGGACTACGAGCAGTACTTC. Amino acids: CASNPRDRDYEQYF.

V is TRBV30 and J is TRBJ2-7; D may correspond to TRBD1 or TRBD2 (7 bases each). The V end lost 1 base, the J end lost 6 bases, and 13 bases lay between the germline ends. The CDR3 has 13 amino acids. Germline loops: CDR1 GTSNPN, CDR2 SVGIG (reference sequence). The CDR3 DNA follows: TGTGCCTGGAGTGGGGAGGGGGCACTCGAGCAGTACTTC. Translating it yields CAWSGEGALEQYF.

CDR3 sequence: CASSPMGDTGDTEAFF. As DNA, the CDR3 is TGTGCCAGCAGCCCTATGGGGGACACAGGGGACACTGAAGCTTTCTTT. The chain has TRBV13 and TRBJ1-1; 7 bases fit TRBD1. With 5 bases clipped from V and 3 bases from J, the junction kept 12 bases outside the gene matches. This CDR3 spans 16 amino acids. Germline CDR1 is PRHDT and CDR2 is FYEKMQ (reference sequence).

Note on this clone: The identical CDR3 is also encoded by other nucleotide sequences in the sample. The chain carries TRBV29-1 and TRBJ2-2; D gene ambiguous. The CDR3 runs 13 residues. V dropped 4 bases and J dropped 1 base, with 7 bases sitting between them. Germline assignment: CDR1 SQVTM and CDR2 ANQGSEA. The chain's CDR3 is CSVVQENTGELFF. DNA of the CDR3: TGCAGCGTTGTGCAGGAGAACACCGGGGAGCTGTTTTTT.

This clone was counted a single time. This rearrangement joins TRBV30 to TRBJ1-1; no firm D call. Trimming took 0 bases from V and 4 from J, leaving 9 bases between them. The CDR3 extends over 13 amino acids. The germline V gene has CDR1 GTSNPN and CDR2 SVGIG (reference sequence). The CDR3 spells CAWSVPGPTEAFF. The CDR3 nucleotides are TGTGCCTGGAGTGTGCCCGGGCCCACTGAAGCTTTCTTT.

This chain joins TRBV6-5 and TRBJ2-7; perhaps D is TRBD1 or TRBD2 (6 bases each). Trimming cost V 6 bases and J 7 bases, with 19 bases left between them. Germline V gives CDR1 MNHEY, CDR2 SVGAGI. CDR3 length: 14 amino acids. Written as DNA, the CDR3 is TGTGCCAGCAGACCGGAAGGGGGGAGAGGGGAGCAGTACTTC. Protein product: CASRPEGGRGEQYF.

As DNA, the CDR3 is TGTGCCAGCAGCAACCGTACCAGGGAGTACTTC. Its protein is CASSNRTREYF. The chain employs TRBV5-6 and TRBJ2-7, with a weak D call TRBD1 (5 bases). The ends were cut back, 4 bases at V and 11 bases at J, with 13 bases in the middle. From germline, CDR1 is SGHDT and CDR2 YYEEEE. The CDR3 has 11 residues.

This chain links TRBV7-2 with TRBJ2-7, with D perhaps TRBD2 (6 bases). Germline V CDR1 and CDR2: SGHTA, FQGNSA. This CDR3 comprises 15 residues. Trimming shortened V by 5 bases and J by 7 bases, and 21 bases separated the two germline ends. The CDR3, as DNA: TGTGCCAGCAGCATAGGATTGACGGGGGAGAGGGAGCAGTACTTC. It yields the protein CASSIGLTGEREQYF.

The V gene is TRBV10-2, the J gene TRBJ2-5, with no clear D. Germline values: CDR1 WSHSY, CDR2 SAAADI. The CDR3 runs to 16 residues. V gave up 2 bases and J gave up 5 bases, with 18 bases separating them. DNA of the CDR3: TGCGCCAGCAGTGAGCACCCGGGTCAATTATCGGAGACCCAGTACTTC. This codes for CASSEHPGQLSETQYF.

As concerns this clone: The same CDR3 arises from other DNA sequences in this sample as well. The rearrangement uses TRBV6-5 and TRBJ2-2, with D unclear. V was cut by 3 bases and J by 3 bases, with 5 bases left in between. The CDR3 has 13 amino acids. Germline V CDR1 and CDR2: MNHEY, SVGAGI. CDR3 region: CASSYSHTGELFF. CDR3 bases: TGTGCCAGCAGTTATAGTCACACCGGGGAGCTGTTTTTT.

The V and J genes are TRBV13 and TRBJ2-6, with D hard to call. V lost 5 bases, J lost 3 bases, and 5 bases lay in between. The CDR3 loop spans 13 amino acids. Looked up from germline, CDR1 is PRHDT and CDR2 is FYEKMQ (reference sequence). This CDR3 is CASSILGANVLTF. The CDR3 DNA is TGTGCCAGCAGCATCCTTGGGGCCAACGTCCTGACTTTC.

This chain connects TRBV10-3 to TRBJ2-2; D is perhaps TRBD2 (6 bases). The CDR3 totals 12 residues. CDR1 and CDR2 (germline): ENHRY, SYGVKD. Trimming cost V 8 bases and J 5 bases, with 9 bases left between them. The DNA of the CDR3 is TGTGCCATCGGAGGGCCGACCGGGGAGCTGTTTTTT. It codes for CAIGGPTGELFF.

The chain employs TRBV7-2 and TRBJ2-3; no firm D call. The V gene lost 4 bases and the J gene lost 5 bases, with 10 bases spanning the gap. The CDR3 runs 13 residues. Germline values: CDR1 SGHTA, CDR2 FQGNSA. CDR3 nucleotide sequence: TGTGCCAGCAGCTCCGGTTCCGGAGATACGCAGTATTTT. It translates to CASSSGSGDTQYF.

The CDR3 DNA reads TGCGCCAGCAGCTCCCGGGCCTCCAATGAGCAGTTCTTC. Its translation: CASSSRASNEQFF. The chain combines TRBV5-1 with TRBJ2-1, with unresolved D. CDR3 length: 13 residues. V was trimmed by 3 bases and J by 6 bases, leaving 10 bases between them. CDR1 SGHRS and CDR2 YFSETQ come from the germline V gene.

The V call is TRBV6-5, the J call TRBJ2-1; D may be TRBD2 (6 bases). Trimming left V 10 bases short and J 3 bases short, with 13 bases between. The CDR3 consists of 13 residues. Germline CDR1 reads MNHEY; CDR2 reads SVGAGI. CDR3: CATTRENYNEQFF. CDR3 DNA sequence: TGTGCCACCACCCGGGAGAACTACAATGAGCAGTTCTTC.

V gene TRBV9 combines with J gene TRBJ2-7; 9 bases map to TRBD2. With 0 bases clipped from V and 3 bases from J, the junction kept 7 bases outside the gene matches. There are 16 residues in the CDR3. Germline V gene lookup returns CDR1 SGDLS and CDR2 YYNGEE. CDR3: CASSVAPAGGLYEQYF. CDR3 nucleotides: TGTGCCAGCAGCGTAGCCCCCGCGGGGGGGCTCTACGAGCAGTACTTC.

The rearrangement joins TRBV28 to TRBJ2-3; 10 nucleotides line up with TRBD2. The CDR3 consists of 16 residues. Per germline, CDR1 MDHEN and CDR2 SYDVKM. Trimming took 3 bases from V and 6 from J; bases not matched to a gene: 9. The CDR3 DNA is TGTGCCAGCAGTTTTGGGACTAGCGCACCCTACGATACGCAGTATTTT. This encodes CASSFGTSAPYDTQYF.